This T cell receptor (beta chain) was identified in a study of cytomegalovirus exposure and HLA in healthy donors. The V segment lost 4 bases and the J segment 1 base; nucleotides outside the gene matches: 2. The CDR3 runs to 15 residues. From germline, CDR1 is LNHDA and CDR2 SQIVND (reference sequence). Study-wide results and caveats: Published work reported that the classifier diagnosed cytomegalovirus status with high specificity and sensitivity. In an earlier analysis, in some 600 donors, most V segments appeared productive either ~90% or ~30% of the time.

PCR involved 60 Vbeta and 13 Jbeta primers. TCRdb keeps only in-frame clones here, not all; method: immunoSEQ multiplex PCR. The sample consists of roughly 150,000 clones, around 80% of them appearing once. As regards this clone: Antigen: not known.

The sequence came from a male donor in good health and CMV-seropositive. The chain has TRBV19 and TRBJ2-3; 10 bases fit TRBD2. Material: PBMCs. CDR3: CASSKTSGRTDTQYF. In nucleotides, the CDR3 is TGTGCCAGTAGTAAGACTAGCGGGCGCACAGATACGCAGTATTTT.